Shown below are 17 T cell receptor beta chains from a single sample sequenced in a study of Ad26.COV2.S vaccination and SARS-CoV-2 variants. Data came from immunoSEQ multiplex PCR; TCRdb stores just in-frame clones and leaves some out. Seen here are roughly 380,000 clones, 85% to 90% observed once, and the top ten hold approximately 4%. The treatment denotes: around 19 received Ad26.COV2.S at low or high dose, single or two shots; about five received placebo; per-sample allocation not given. Material that was analyzed had been drawn on day 63 after the first vaccine or placebo injection. Here the sequenced sample was peripheral blood, taken in a trial of Ad26.COV2.S vaccine versus placebo. The origin of the receptors is a person aged 18 to 59 who received the Ad26.COV2.S COVID-19 vaccine or a placebo.

The J gene is TRBJ1-6, the V gene TRBV11-2, with D uncertain. V was cut by 0 bases and J by 10 bases, with 10 bases left in between. Per the germline V gene, CDR1 is SGHAT and CDR2 is FQNNGV. This CDR3 contains 14 residues. CDR3 bases: TGTGCCAGCAGCTTAGATAGGGTGCAATCACCCCTCCACTTT. Translated, it gives CASSLDRVQSPLHF.

The V and J genes are TRBV2 and TRBJ1-4, with 8 bases lining up with TRBD1. CDR1 is SNHLY and CDR2 is FYNNEI in the germline V gene. This CDR3 contains 13 residues. Trimming cost V 7 bases and J 5 bases; bases outside gene matches: 3. CDR3 DNA sequence: TGTGCCAGCAACAGGGGGTTAAATGAAAAACTGTTTTTT. Translation: CASNRGLNEKLFF.

This chain joins TRBV30 and TRBJ2-1; 7 bases align to TRBD2. The CDR3 contains 14 residues. The V gene's germline CDR1 is GTSNPN and CDR2 SVGIG (reference sequence). V was clipped by 2 bases and J by 3 bases; unmatched bases: 4. CDR3 nucleotide sequence: TGTGCCTGGAGTCTGGGACTATACTACAATGAGCAGTTCTTC. Protein product: CAWSLGLYYNEQFF.

The V call is TRBV28, the J call TRBJ1-5; D remains ambiguous. V dropped 2 bases and J dropped 4 bases, with 18 bases sitting between them. CDR1 is MDHEN, CDR2 SYDVKM, per germline. There are 17 residues in the CDR3. This CDR3 reads CASSLTVVALLNQPQHF. The CDR3 nucleotides are TGTGCCAGCAGTTTAACCGTCGTGGCCCTACTAAATCAGCCCCAGCATTTT.

This chain connects TRBV2 to TRBJ2-3, with 9 bases matching TRBD2. Trimming cost V 7 bases and J 3 bases; bases outside gene matches: 17. This CDR3 region has 18 residues. Germline assignment: CDR1 SNHLY and CDR2 FYNNEI. The CDR3 DNA sequence: TGTGCCAGCACGGTTAGCGGGGGAACTTTTCAGTGGACAGATACGCAGTATTTT. Its protein is CASTVSGGTFQWTDTQYF.

The J gene is TRBJ1-5, the V gene TRBV25-1; no reliable D call. This CDR3 spans 14 amino acids. CDR1 is MGHDK, CDR2 SYGVNS, per germline. V lost 0 bases and J 8 bases, leaving 11 bases between the germline ends. CDR3 amino acids: CASSEYSLQKPQHF. In DNA form, the CDR3 reads TGTGCCAGCAGTGAATATTCCCTGCAAAAGCCCCAGCATTTT.

This chain joins TRBV7-3 and TRBJ1-2; D is undetermined. Germline V gene lookup returns CDR1 SGHTA and CDR2 FQGTGA. Trimming removed 3 bases at V and 8 bases at J, with 13 bases between. The CDR3 is 13 residues long. The CDR3 bases are TGTGCCAGCAGCTTTTCTTCTCTTGGAGGCTACACCTTC. Protein sequence: CASSFSSLGGYTF.

As DNA, the CDR3 is TGTGCCAGCAGCTTTCCCCCAGATACGCAGTATTTT. Translating gives CASSFPPDTQYF. The chain has TRBV7-2 and TRBJ2-3; no clear D. V was shortened by 3 bases and J by 4 bases, with 5 bases between the two germline ends. In germline, CDR1 is SGHTA, CDR2 FQGNSA. The CDR3 totals 12 residues.

V is TRBV30 and J is TRBJ1-2; D is uncertain. The CDR3 spans 12 residues. The germline CDR1 and CDR2 sequences are GTSNPN and SVGIG (reference sequence). Trimming stripped 5 bases from V and 4 bases from J, with 11 bases between. The CDR3 DNA reads TGTGCCTGGTGGCAGGCGGGCTATGGCTACACCTTC. The encoded protein is CAWWQAGYGYTF.

The gene calls are TRBV7-3 and TRBJ2-7; 7 bases map to TRBD1. The CDR3 has 15 residues. CDR1 and CDR2 from the germline V gene are SGHTA and FQGTGA. Trimming took 3 bases from V and 0 from J; bases not matched to a gene: 5. DNA of the CDR3: TGTGCCAGCAGCTTGACTGACAGGGACTCCTACGAGCAGTACTTC. This sequence encodes CASSLTDRDSYEQYF.

This chain connects TRBV5-1 to TRBJ2-2, with 9 bases that match TRBD1. The junction had 9 bases not matched to a gene; V was cut back by 5 bases and J by 7 bases. Per germline, CDR1 SGHRS and CDR2 YFSETQ. This CDR3 region has 15 residues. The CDR3 DNA is TGCGCCAGCAGGGGCACAGGGGGCGCAAACGGGGAGCTGTTTTTT. Protein product: CASRGTGGANGELFF. Full variable domain (missing parts from reference TRBV5-1 and TRBJ2-2): KAGVTQTPRYLIKTRGQQVTLSCSPISGHRSVSWYQQTPGQGLQFLFEYFSETQRNKGNFPGRFSGRQFSNSRSEMNVSTLELGDSALYLCASRGTGGANGELFFGEGSRLTVL.

The chain combines TRBV13 with TRBJ1-3; D is ambiguous. The V end lost 0 bases, the J end lost 0 bases, and 6 bases lay between the germline ends. Germline V gene sequence: CDR1 PRHDT, CDR2 FYEKMQ (reference sequence). CDR3 length equals 15 residues. The CDR3, as DNA: TGTGCCAGCAGCTTAGGTCGGCGCTCTGGAAACACCATATATTTT. It codes for CASSLGRRSGNTIYF.

The chain uses TRBV7-3 and TRBJ2-2; 9 bases match TRBD1. The CDR3 is made up of 21 amino acids. V shed 5 bases, J shed 0 bases, and the junction held 19 bases outside the gene matches. CDR1 is SGHTA, CDR2 FQGTGA, per germline. The CDR3 DNA is TGTGCCAGCAGCCCATCCGCCATATCGGGGACAGGGATACCGAACACCGGGGAGCTGTTTTTT. Encoded protein: CASSPSAISGTGIPNTGELFF.

This clone occurred a few times. V usage is TRBV7-2 and J usage is TRBJ1-1; no definite D call. Germline loops: CDR1 SGHTA, CDR2 FQGNSA. The length of the CDR3 is 12 residues. V was trimmed by 6 bases and J by 7 bases, leaving 12 bases between them. The CDR3 DNA follows: TGTGCCAGCAGACTAGAGGAGAGTGAAGCTTTCTTT. Translation gives CASRLEESEAFF.

The V and J genes are TRBV12-3 or TRBV12-4 and TRBJ1-1; no reliable D call. V lost 11 bases and J 0 bases, leaving 13 bases between the germline ends. This CDR3 region has 13 residues. CDR3 residues: CALSGVMNTEAFF. The CDR3 bases are TGTGCCCTCAGTGGGGTCATGAACACTGAAGCTTTCTTT.

This chain uses TRBV7-9 with TRBJ1-5, with no clear D. CDR3 size: 17 residues. Per the germline V gene, CDR1 is SEHNR and CDR2 is FQNEAQ (reference sequence). Trimming left V 1 base short and J 6 bases short, with 19 bases between. CDR3 amino acids: CASSLDSAGPVRQPQHF. DNA of the CDR3: TGTGCCAGCAGCTTAGATTCGGCCGGACCCGTTCGTCAGCCCCAGCATTTT.

This clone occurred once. The rearrangement uses TRBV6-5 and TRBJ1-4; 7 positions match TRBD1. V was clipped by 7 bases and J by 8 bases; unmatched bases: 13. Germline V gene lookup returns CDR1 MNHEY and CDR2 SVGAGI. The CDR3 length is 15 residues. The CDR3 loop reads CASTTGHTGEEKLFF. The CDR3 region has the DNA TGTGCCAGCACCACGGGGCATACAGGGGAGGAAAAACTGTTTTTT.